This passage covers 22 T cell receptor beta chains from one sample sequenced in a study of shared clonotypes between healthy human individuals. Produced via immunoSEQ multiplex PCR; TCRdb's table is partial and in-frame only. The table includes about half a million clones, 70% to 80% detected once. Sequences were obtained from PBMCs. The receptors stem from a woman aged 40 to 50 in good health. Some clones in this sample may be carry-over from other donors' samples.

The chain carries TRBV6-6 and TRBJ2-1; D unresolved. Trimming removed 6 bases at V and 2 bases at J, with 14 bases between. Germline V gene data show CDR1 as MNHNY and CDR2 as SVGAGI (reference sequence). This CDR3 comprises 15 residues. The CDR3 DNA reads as TGTGCCAGCAGCCAAGATTTAAAAGCCTACAATGAGCAGTTCTTC. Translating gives CASSQDLKAYNEQFF.

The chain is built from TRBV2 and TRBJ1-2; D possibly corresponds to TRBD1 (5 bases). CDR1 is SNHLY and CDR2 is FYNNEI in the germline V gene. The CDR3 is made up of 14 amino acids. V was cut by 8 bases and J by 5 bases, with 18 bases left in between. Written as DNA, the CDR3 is TGTGCCAGCCAGGCCGGGGCAAGGGAATATGGCTACACCTTC. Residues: CASQAGAREYGYTF.

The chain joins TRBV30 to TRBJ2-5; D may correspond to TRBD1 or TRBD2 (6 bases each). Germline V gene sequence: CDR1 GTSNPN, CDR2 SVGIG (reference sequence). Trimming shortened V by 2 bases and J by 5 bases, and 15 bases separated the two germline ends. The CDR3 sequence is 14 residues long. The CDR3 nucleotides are TGTGCCTGGAGTCGTTGGGGGGCTTGGGAGACCCAGTACTTC. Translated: CAWSRWGAWETQYF.

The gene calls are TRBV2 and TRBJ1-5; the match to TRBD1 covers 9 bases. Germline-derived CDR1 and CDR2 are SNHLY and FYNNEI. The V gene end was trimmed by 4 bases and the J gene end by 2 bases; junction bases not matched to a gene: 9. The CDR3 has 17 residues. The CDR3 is CASSGRGQGIGNQPQHF. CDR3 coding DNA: TGTGCCAGCAGTGGACGGGGACAGGGTATAGGCAATCAGCCCCAGCATTTT.

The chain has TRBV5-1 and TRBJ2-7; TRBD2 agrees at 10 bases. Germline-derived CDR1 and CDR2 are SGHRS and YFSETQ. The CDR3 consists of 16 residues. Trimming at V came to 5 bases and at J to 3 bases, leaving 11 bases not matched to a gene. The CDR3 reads CASRTTGTSANYEQYF. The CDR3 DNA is TGCGCCAGCAGAACAACCGGGACTAGCGCTAACTACGAGCAGTACTTC.

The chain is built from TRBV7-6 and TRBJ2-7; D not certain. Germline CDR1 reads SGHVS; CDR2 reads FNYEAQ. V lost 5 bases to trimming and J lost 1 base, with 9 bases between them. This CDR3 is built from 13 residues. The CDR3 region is CASSRTDSYEQYF. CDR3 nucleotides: TGTGCCAGCAGCCGGACCGATTCCTACGAGCAGTACTTC.

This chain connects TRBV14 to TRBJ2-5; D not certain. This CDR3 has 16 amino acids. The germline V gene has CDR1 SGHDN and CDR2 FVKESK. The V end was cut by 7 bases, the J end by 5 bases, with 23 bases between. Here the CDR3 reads CASIGSGGTLGETQYF. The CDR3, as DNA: TGTGCCAGCATTGGGTCGGGCGGAACCCTCGGGGAGACCCAGTACTTC.

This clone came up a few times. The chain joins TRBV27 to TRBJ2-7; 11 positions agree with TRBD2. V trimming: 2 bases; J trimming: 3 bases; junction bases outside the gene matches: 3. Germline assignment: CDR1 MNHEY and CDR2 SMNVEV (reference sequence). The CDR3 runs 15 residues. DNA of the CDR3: TGTGCCAGCAGTTTAACCGGGACTAGCGGCTACGAGCAGTACTTC. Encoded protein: CASSLTGTSGYEQYF.

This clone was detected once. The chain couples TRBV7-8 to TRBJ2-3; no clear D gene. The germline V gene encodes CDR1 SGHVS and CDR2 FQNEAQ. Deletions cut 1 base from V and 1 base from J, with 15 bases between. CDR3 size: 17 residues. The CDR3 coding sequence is TGTGCCAGCAGCTTAGGAGTCGTCCTCCGGGGCACAGATACGCAGTATTTT. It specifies CASSLGVVLRGTDTQYF.

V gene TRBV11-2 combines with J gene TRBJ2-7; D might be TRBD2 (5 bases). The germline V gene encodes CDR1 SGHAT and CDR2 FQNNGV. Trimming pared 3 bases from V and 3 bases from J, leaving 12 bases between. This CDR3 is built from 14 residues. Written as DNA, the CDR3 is TGTGCCAGCAGCTTCGCCGAGGGTCTCTACGAGCAGTACTTC. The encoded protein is CASSFAEGLYEQYF.

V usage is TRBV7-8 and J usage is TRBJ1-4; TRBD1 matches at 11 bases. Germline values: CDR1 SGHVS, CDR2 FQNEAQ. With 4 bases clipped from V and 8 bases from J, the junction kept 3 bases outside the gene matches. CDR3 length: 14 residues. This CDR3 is CASSSDRGREKLFF. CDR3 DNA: TGTGCCAGCAGCTCGGACAGGGGGCGGGAAAAACTGTTTTTT.

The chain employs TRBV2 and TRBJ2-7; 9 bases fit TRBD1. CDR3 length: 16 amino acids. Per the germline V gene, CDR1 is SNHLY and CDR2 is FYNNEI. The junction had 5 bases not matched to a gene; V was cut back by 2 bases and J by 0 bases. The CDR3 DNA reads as TGTGCCAGCAGTGAATTCGGGACAGGGATCTCCTACGAGCAGTACTTC. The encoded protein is CASSEFGTGISYEQYF. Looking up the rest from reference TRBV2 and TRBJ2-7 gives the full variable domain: EPEVTQTPSHQVTQMGQEVILRCVPISNHLYFYWYRQILGQKVEFLVSFYNNEISEKSEIFDDQFSVERPDGSNFTLKIRSTKLEDSAMYFCASSEFGTGISYEQYFGPGTRLTVT.

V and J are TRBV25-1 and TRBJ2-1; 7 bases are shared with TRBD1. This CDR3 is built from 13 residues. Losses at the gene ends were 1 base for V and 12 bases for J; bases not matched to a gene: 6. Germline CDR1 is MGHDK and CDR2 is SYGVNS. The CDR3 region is CASSESGQVSQFF. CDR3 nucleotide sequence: TGTGCCAGCAGTGAATCCGGACAGGTTTCGCAGTTCTTC.

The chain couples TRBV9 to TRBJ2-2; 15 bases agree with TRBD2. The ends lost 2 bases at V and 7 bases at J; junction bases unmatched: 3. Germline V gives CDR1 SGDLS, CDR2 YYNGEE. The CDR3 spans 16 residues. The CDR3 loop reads CASSVGTSGRLGELFF. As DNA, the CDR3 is TGTGCCAGCAGCGTTGGGACTAGCGGGAGGCTCGGGGAGCTGTTTTTT.

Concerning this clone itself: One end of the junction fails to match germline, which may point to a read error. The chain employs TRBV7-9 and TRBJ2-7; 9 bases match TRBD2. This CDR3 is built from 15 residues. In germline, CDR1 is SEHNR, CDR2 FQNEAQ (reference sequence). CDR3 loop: CASSLVGTSWGRTHF. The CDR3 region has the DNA TGTGCCAGCAGCTTAGTAGGGACTAGCTGGGGGAGGACGCACTTC.

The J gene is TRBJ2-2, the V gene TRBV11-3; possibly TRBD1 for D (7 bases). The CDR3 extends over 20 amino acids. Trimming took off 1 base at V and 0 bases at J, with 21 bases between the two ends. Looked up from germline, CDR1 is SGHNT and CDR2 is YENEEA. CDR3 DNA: TGTGCCAGCAGCTTAGTGGGGGGACAGAGGCGGACCGCGAACACCGGGGAGCTGTTTTTT. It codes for CASSLVGGQRRTANTGELFF.

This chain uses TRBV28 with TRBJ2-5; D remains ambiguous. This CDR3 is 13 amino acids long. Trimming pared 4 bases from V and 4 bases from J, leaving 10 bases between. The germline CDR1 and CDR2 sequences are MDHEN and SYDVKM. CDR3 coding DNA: TGTGCCAGCAGTTCGACGGACCGAGAGACCCAGTACTTC. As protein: CASSSTDRETQYF.

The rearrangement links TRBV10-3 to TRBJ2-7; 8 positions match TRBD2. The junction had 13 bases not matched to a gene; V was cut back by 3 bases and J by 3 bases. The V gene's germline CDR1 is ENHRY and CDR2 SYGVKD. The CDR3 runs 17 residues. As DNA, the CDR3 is TGTGCCATCAGTGATACCCCGGGACTAGATTTTAGCTACGAGCAGTACTTC. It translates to CAISDTPGLDFSYEQYF.

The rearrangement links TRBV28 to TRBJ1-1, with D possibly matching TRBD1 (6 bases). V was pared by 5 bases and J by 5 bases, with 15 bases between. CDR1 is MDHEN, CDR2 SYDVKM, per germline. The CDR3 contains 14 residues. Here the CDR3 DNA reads TGTGCCAGCAGTCCATATACAGGGAGGACTGAAGCTTTCTTT. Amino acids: CASSPYTGRTEAFF.

The CDR3 nucleotides are TGTGCCAGCAGGGGACAGGGCGAGACGAACACTGAAGCTTTCTTT. Residues: CASRGQGETNTEAFF. This chain connects TRBV28 to TRBJ1-1, with 9 bases matching TRBD1. The CDR3 length is 15 residues. Germline CDR1 is MDHEN and CDR2 is SYDVKM. V was clipped by 6 bases and J by 1 base; unmatched bases: 6.

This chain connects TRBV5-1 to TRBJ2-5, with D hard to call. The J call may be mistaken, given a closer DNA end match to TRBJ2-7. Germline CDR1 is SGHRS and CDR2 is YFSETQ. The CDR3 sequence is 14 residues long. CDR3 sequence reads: CASSPSQNSYEQYF. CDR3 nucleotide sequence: TGCGCCAGCAGCCCCAGCCAGAACTCCTACGAGCAGTACTTC.

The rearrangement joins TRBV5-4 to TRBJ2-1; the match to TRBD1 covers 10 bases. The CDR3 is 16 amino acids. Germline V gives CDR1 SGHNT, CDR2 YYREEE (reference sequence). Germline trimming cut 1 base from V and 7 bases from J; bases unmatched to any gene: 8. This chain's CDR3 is CASSLRPRTGGNEQFF. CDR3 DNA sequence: TGTGCCAGCAGCTTGAGGCCCCGGACAGGGGGTAATGAGCAGTTCTTC.